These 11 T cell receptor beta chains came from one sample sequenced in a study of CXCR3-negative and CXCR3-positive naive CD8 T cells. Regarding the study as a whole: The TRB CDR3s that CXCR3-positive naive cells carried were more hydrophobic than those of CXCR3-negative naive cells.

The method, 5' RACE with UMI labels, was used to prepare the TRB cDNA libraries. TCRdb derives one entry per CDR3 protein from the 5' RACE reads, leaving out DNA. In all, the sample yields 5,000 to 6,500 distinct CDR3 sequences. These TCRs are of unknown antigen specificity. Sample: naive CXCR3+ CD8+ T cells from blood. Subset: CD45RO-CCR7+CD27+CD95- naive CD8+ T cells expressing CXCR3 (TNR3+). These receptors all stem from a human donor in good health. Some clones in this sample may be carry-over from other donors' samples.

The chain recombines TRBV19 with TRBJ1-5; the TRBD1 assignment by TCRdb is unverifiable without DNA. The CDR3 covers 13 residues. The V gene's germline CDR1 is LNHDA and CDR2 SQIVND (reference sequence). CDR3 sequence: CASSPQGNQPQHF.

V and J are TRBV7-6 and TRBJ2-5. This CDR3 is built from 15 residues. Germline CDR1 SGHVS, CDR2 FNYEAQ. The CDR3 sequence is CASKPNSGNQETQYF.

The CDR3 loop is CASSLARDRYNEQFF. This sequence joins TRBV7-6 and TRBJ2-1; TCRdb selects TRBD1, and the lack of DNA leaves this call unchecked. This CDR3 has 15 amino acids. CDR1 and CDR2 (germline): SGHVS, FNYEAQ.

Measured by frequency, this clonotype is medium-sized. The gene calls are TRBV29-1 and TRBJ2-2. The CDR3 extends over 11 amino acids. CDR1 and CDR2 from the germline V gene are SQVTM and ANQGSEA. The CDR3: CSVSGTGELFF.

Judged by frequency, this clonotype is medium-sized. The CDR3: CSVPGQNSYEQYF. The chain recombines TRBV29-1 with TRBJ2-7; the TCRdb call, TRBD1, lacks DNA for checking. The CDR3 has 13 residues. Germline CDR1 SQVTM, CDR2 ANQGSEA.

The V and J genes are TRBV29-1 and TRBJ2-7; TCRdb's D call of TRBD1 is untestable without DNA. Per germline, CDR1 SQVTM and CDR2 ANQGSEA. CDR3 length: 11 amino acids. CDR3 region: CSVGTSYEQYF.

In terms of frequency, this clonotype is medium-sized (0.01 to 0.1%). The CDR3 is CSVVSRGGVGDEQFF. This sequence joins TRBV29-1 and TRBJ2-1; the TRBD1 assignment by TCRdb is unverifiable without DNA. The CDR3 contains 15 residues. The germline CDR1 and CDR2 sequences are SQVTM and ANQGSEA.

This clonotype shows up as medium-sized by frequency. The CDR3 here is CASSEYFASYEQYF. V and J are TRBV25-1 and TRBJ2-7. CDR1 is MGHDK and CDR2 is SYGVNS in the germline V gene. This CDR3 region has 14 residues.

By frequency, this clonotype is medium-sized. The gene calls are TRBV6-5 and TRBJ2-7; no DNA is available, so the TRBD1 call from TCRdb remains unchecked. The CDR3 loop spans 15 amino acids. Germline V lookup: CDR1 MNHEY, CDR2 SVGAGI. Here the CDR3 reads CASSSRTGGIDEQYF.

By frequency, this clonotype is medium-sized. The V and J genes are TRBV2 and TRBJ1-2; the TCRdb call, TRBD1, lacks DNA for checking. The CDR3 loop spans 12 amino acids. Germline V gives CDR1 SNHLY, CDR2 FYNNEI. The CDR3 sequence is CASGERGPGYTF.

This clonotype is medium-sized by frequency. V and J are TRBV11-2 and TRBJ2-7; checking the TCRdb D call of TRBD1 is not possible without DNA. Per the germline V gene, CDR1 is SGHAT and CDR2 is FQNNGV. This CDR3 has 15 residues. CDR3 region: CASSMSGTGVYEQYF.